This T cell receptor beta chain appears in the sequencing data of a study of cytomegalovirus exposure and HLA in healthy donors. It was with 60 Vbeta and 13 Jbeta primers that the PCR ran. TCRdb's copy holds only in-frame clones and misses some; the assay was immunoSEQ multiplex PCR. This sample has some 160,000 clones, with more than 65% found just once. This clone has just a few counts. The CDR3 runs 16 residues. Germline V gene lookup returns CDR1 SGHNT and CDR2 YYREEE (reference sequence). V shed 4 bases, J shed 5 bases, and the junction held 11 bases outside the gene matches. V gene TRBV5-4 combines with J gene TRBJ2-5, with 10 nucleotides matching TRBD2. This TCR derives from a woman aged 25-40 years in good health and CMV-seronegative. Source material: PBMCs. CDR3 sequence: CASSQTQREGLETQYF. The CDR3 DNA is TGTGCCAGCAGCCAAACACAGCGGGAGGGCCTTGAGACCCAGTACTTC.